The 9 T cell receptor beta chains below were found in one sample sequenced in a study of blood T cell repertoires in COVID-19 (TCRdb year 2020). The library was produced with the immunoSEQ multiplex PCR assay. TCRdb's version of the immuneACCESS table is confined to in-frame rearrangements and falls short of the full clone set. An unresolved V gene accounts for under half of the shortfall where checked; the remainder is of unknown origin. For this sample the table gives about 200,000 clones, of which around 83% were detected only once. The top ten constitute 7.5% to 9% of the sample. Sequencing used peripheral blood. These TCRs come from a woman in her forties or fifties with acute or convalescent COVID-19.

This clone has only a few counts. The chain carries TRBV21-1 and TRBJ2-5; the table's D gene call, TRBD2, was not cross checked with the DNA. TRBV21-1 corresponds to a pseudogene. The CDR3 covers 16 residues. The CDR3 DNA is TGTGCCTCGTACCCTCCTGGGACCCGGGGGGAAGAGACCCAGTACTTC. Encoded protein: CASYPPGTRGEETQYF.

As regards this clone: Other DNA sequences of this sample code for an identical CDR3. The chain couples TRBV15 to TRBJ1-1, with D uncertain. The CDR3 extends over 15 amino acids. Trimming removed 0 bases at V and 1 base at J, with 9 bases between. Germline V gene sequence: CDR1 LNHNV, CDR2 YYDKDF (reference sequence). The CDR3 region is CATSRDYGGNTEAFF. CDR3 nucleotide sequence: TGTGCCACCAGCAGAGATTATGGAGGGAACACTGAAGCTTTCTTT.

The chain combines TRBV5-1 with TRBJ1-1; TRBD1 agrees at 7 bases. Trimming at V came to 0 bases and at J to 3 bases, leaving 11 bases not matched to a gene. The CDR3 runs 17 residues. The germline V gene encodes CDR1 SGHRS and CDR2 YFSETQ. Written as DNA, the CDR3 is TGCGCCAGCAGCTTGGGGGGAAAAACAGGGGTCGACACTGAAGCTTTCTTT. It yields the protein CASSLGGKTGVDTEAFF.

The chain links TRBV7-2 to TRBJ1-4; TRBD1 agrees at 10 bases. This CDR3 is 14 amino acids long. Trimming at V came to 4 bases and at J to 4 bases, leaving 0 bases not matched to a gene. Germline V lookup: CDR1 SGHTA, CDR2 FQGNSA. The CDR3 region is CASSWDRGNEKLFF. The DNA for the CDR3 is TGTGCCAGCAGCTGGGACAGGGGTAATGAAAAACTGTTTTTT.

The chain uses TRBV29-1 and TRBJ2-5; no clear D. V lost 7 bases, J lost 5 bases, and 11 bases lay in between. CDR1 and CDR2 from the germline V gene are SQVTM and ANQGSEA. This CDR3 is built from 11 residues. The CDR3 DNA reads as TGCAGCGCCGGAGATTTCGAGACCCAGTACTTC. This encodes CSAGDFETQYF. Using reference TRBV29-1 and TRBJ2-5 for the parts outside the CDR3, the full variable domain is SAVISQKPSRDICQRGTSLTIQCQVDSQVTMMFWYRQQPGQSLTLIATANQGSEATYESGFVIDKFPISRPNLTFSTLTVSNMSPEDSSIYLCSAGDFETQYFGPGTRLLVL.

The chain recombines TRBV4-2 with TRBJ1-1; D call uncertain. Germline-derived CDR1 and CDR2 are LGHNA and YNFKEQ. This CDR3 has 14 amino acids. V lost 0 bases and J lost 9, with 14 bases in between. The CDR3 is CASSQDGSRGKAFF. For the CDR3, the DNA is TGTGCCAGCAGCCAAGACGGCTCCCGGGGAAAAGCTTTCTTT.

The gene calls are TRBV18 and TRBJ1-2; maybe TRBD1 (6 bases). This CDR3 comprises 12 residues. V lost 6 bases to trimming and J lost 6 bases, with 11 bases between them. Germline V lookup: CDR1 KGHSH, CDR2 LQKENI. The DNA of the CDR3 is TGTGCCAGCTCCCCAGGGGAGGATGGCTACACCTTC. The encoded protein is CASSPGEDGYTF.

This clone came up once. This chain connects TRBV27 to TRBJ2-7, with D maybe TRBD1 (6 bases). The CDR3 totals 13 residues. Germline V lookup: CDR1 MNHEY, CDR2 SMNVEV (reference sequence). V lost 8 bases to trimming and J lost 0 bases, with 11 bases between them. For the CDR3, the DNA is TGTGCCAGCCTCGGGGACACCTCCTACGAGCAGTACTTC. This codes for CASLGDTSYEQYF.

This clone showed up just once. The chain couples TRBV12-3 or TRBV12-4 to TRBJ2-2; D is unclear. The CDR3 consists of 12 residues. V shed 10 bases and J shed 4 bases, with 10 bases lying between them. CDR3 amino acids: CATSLFTGELFF. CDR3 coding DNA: TGTGCCACCTCCTTATTCACCGGGGAGCTGTTTTTT.